Below are 22 T cell receptor beta chains sequenced from a single sample in a study of cytomegalovirus exposure and HLA in healthy donors. PCR used 60 Vbeta primers and 13 Jbeta primers. Only in-frame clones appear in the TCRdb table, and some are missing; sequencing was by immunoSEQ multiplex PCR. In the table there are roughly 100,000 clones, roughly an eighth of which are singletons. The sequenced material came from PBMCs. These receptors all stem from a middle-aged man in good health and CMV-seropositive.

The CDR3 here is CASSERGDQPQHF. The CDR3, as DNA: TGTGCCAGCAGTGAAAGGGGCGATCAGCCCCAGCATTTT. The chain combines TRBV6-4 with TRBJ1-5; weak D call: TRBD1 (5 bases). The CDR3 runs 13 residues. Germline CDR1 MRHNA, CDR2 SNTAGT. Trimming stripped 3 bases from V and 5 bases from J, with 8 bases between.

This clone was seen a few times. The genes are TRBV6-6 and TRBJ1-4, with 9 bases fitting TRBD1. This CDR3 comprises 16 residues. Trimming removed 5 bases from V and 7 bases from J; junction bases left unmatched: 11. Germline loops: CDR1 MNHNY, CDR2 SVGAGI (reference sequence). CDR3 sequence (DNA): TGTGCCAGCAGTCCCTCCTCGACAGGGGGTAGTGAAAAACTGTTTTTT. This encodes CASSPSSTGGSEKLFF.

This rearrangement joins TRBV7-3 to TRBJ2-7; D unclear. Deletions cut 5 bases from V and 4 bases from J, with 15 bases between. The length of the CDR3 is 14 residues. CDR1 is SGHTA and CDR2 is FQGTGA in the germline V gene. The CDR3 DNA sequence: TGTGCCAGCAGCCGGCCTTTTCTAGATTACGAGCAGTACTTC. Amino acids: CASSRPFLDYEQYF.

The chain uses TRBV29-1 and TRBJ2-3; D gene uncertain. CDR1 and CDR2 from the germline V gene are SQVTM and ANQGSEA. CDR3 length equals 11 residues. Trimming took off 8 bases at V and 4 bases at J, with 10 bases between the two ends. The CDR3 protein is CSSGWADTQYF. In DNA form, the CDR3 reads TGCAGCTCGGGTTGGGCAGATACGCAGTATTTT.

This rearrangement joins TRBV7-9 to TRBJ2-5, with a possible D match to TRBD1 (6 bases). The J call could be wrong; TRBJ2-7 is a better fit for the DNA end. Germline-derived CDR1 and CDR2 are SEHNR and FQNEAQ (reference sequence). The CDR3 totals 15 residues. The CDR3 loop reads CASSGTGISPYEQYF. DNA for the CDR3: TGTGCCAGCAGCGGCACAGGGATTTCACCCTACGAGCAGTACTTC.

This CDR3 is CAISTGAYEQYF. As DNA, the CDR3 is TGTGCCATCAGCACGGGGGCCTACGAGCAGTACTTC. The rearrangement links TRBV10-3 to TRBJ2-7, with D maybe TRBD2 (6 bases). V lost 6 bases and J 2 bases, leaving 8 bases between the germline ends. This CDR3 contains 12 residues. Germline CDR1 is ENHRY and CDR2 is SYGVKD.

This clone turned up a few times. Here the CDR3 reads CASRRTGLNTEAFF. As DNA, the CDR3 is TGTGCCAGCAGGAGGACAGGCTTGAACACTGAAGCTTTCTTT. V usage is TRBV2 and J usage is TRBJ1-1; 7 nucleotides agree with TRBD1. CDR3 length: 14 amino acids. CDR1 is SNHLY and CDR2 is FYNNEI in the germline V gene. J gave up 0 bases and V 6 bases, and 4 bases lay outside the gene matches.

The V call is TRBV19, the J call TRBJ1-5; D possibly corresponds to TRBD1 (5 bases). The CDR3 covers 14 residues. Germline loops: CDR1 LNHDA, CDR2 SQIVND (reference sequence). Between the trimmed V and J ends, which lost 7 bases and 4 bases, there was a span of 14 bases. The CDR3 region is CASNRGFQNQPQHF. The CDR3 DNA reads TGTGCCAGTAATCGGGGGTTCCAAAATCAGCCCCAGCATTTT.

This clone turned up a few times. The J gene is TRBJ2-1, the V gene TRBV4-3; 10 bases match TRBD1. CDR3 size: 16 residues. From germline, CDR1 is LGHNA and CDR2 YSLEER. V shed 0 bases and J 5 bases; nucleotides not matched to a gene: 4. CDR3 amino acids: CASSQDTGQGHNEQFF. The CDR3 DNA sequence: TGCGCCAGCAGCCAAGATACGGGACAGGGGCACAATGAGCAGTTCTTC.

This rearrangement joins TRBV11-2 to TRBJ2-7, with D possibly matching TRBD2 (6 bases). The ends were cut back, 1 base at V and 4 bases at J, with 14 bases in the middle. The CDR3 sequence is 15 residues long. Germline CDR1 reads SGHAT; CDR2 reads FQNNGV. CDR3 residues: CASSLGRTTRYEQYF. CDR3 bases: TGTGCCAGCAGCTTAGGAAGGACTACCCGATACGAGCAGTACTTC.

V and J are TRBV6-5 and TRBJ1-1; 10 nucleotides agree with TRBD1. V was clipped by 4 bases and J by 5 bases; unmatched bases: 7. Germline V gene data show CDR1 as MNHEY and CDR2 as SVGAGI. This CDR3 contains 15 residues. CDR3 loop: CASSSATGGRTEAFF. Written as DNA, the CDR3 is TGTGCCAGCAGTTCTGCGACAGGGGGCAGAACTGAAGCTTTCTTT.

The chain employs TRBV2 and TRBJ2-7; 8 bases agree with TRBD2. This CDR3 has 14 amino acids. Germline CDR1 reads SNHLY; CDR2 reads FYNNEI. Unmatched junction bases numbered 9, after V lost 4 bases and J lost 7 bases. Here the CDR3 reads CASSGAGGREEQYF. CDR3 nucleotides: TGTGCCAGCAGTGGGGCGGGAGGCCGGGAGGAGCAGTACTTC.

This clone has only a few counts. J is TRBJ1-1 and V is TRBV12-5; TRBD1 agrees at 8 bases. The germline V gene has CDR1 LGHNT and CDR2 FRNRAP. V shed 7 bases, J shed 3 bases, and the junction held 1 base outside the gene matches. The CDR3 has 12 amino acids. The CDR3 here is CASAQGDTEAFF. CDR3 in DNA: TGTGCTAGTGCACAGGGGGACACTGAAGCTTTCTTT.

The chain links TRBV6-6 to TRBJ2-5; D possibly corresponds to TRBD2 (5 bases). The ends were cut back, 6 bases at V and 4 bases at J, with 15 bases in the middle. The CDR3 sequence is 14 residues long. The V gene's germline CDR1 is MNHNY and CDR2 SVGAGI (reference sequence). CDR3 sequence (DNA): TGTGCCAGCAGCCCCTCAGAGGCGGGAGAGACCCAGTACTTC. It is translated as CASSPSEAGETQYF.

This clone showed up just once. This sequence joins TRBV18 and TRBJ1-2, with 9 bases aligning to TRBD1. This CDR3 is 14 amino acids long. Germline V CDR1 and CDR2: KGHSH, LQKENI. V was clipped by 4 bases and J by 6 bases; unmatched bases: 6. Here the CDR3 reads CASSRDREANGYTF. CDR3 nucleotide sequence: TGTGCCAGCTCACGGGACAGGGAGGCGAATGGCTACACCTTC.

This chain uses TRBV6-1 with TRBJ2-3; 9 bases fit TRBD1. The V and J ends lost 7 bases and 2 bases, in that order; junction bases with no gene match: 7. Germline V gives CDR1 MNHNS, CDR2 SASEGT. The length of the CDR3 is 15 residues. For the CDR3, the DNA is TGTGCCAGCACTGACCGGGACAGGGCCACAGATACGCAGTATTTT. This encodes CASTDRDRATDTQYF.

Only a few counts were recorded for this clone. J is TRBJ2-7 and V is TRBV5-6, with D perhaps TRBD2 (6 bases). CDR3 size: 15 residues. The V end lost 1 base, the J end lost 0 bases, and 11 bases lay between the germline ends. CDR1 SGHDT and CDR2 YYEEEE come from the germline V gene. The CDR3 DNA sequence: TGTGCCAGCAGCTTGAATAGCGGTAACTCCTACGAGCAGTACTTC. This codes for CASSLNSGNSYEQYF.

The chain couples TRBV6-4 to TRBJ2-7; 14 positions match TRBD2. The J call may be incorrect, as the DNA end agrees better with TRBJ2-4. This CDR3 spans 15 amino acids. The germline V gene has CDR1 MRHNA and CDR2 SNTAGT. The CDR3 loop reads CASSESTSGRAIQYF. As DNA, the CDR3 is TGTGCCAGCAGCGAATCGACTAGCGGGAGGGCCATTCAGTACTTC.

The J gene is TRBJ2-3, the V gene TRBV2; 7 bases map to TRBD1. Losses at the gene ends were 8 bases for V and 2 bases for J; bases not matched to a gene: 13. The CDR3 contains 16 residues. Per the germline V gene, CDR1 is SNHLY and CDR2 is FYNNEI. The CDR3 is CASLSAPGQITDTQYF. The CDR3 region has the DNA TGTGCCAGCCTATCAGCCCCGGGACAGATCACAGATACGCAGTATTTT. Based on the CDR3 plus reference TRBV2 and TRBJ2-3, the full variable domain is EPEVTQTPSHQVTQMGQEVILRCVPISNHLYFYWYRQILGQKVEFLVSFYNNEISEKSEIFDDQFSVERPDGSNFTLKIRSTKLEDSAMYFCASLSAPGQITDTQYFGPGTRLTVL.

This clone was counted at least ten times. V usage is TRBV2 and J usage is TRBJ2-1; D gene ambiguous. This CDR3 is built from 16 residues. V lost 3 bases and J 5 bases, leaving 17 bases between the germline ends. CDR1 and CDR2 from the germline V gene are SNHLY and FYNNEI. The CDR3 is CASSELNTVFHNEQFF. The CDR3, as DNA: TGTGCCAGCAGTGAGTTAAATACAGTGTTCCACAATGAGCAGTTCTTC.

This clone has a handful of counts. The chain carries TRBV5-1 and TRBJ2-5; D is uncertain. The V gene's germline CDR1 is SGHRS and CDR2 YFSETQ. Trimming left V 2 bases short and J 4 bases short, with 9 bases between. The CDR3 runs 13 residues. CDR3 DNA: TGCGCCAGCAGCTTAAGCCCGGTAGAGACCCAGTACTTC. Protein product: CASSLSPVETQYF.

This clone has just a few counts. This chain joins TRBV19 and TRBJ1-2, with D possibly TRBD1 on 5 matching bases. Germline V gives CDR1 LNHDA, CDR2 SQIVND (reference sequence). Trimming left V 6 bases short and J 9 bases short, with 17 bases between. The CDR3 spans 13 residues. The CDR3: CASSRQPGGSYTF. The CDR3 bases are TGTGCCAGTAGCAGGCAACCCGGGGGAAGCTACACCTTC.